One and the same sample provided the 15 T cell receptor beta chains below, sequenced in a study of a mutant IDH1 vaccine in newly diagnosed glioma. Antigen specificity for these receptors is unknown. Clones were sequenced by immunoSEQ multiplex PCR, and TCRdb holds only the in-frame ones, with some missing. Among over 75,000 clones, 81% were seen once, and the ten largest hold approximately 5%. Stated time point: week 47, end of study. Vaccine doses each comprised 300 ug of mutant IDH1 20-mer peptide, with topical imiquimod. The sequencing used PBMCs, collected from a glioma patient whose treatment included an IDH1 peptide vaccine. Every receptor here comes from a man between 40 and 49 years old with glioma.

In the case of this clone: Other DNA sequences in the same sample also yield this CDR3. The rearrangement uses TRBV11-1 and TRBJ1-1, with D hard to call. V dropped 5 bases and J dropped 2 bases, with 6 bases sitting between them. Germline assignment: CDR1 SGHAT and CDR2 FQDESV (reference sequence). The CDR3 sequence is 12 residues long. CDR3 amino acids: CASSLSNTEAFF. In DNA form, the CDR3 reads TGTGCCAGCAGCCTGAGCAACACTGAAGCTTTCTTT. Complete variable domain (other parts from reference TRBV11-1 and TRBJ1-1): EAEVAQSPRYKITEKSQAVAFWCDPISGHATLYWYRQILGQGPELLVQFQDESVVDDSQLPKDRFSAERLKGVDSTLKIQPAELGDSAMYLCASSLSNTEAFFGQGTRLTVV.

The rearrangement joins TRBV5-1 to TRBJ1-2; 9 bases match TRBD1. With 3 bases clipped from V and 2 bases from J, the junction kept 2 bases outside the gene matches. The CDR3 is 14 residues long. In germline, CDR1 is SGHRS, CDR2 YFSETQ. The CDR3: CASSSTGGNYGYTF. DNA for the CDR3: TGCGCCAGCAGCTCTACAGGGGGCAACTATGGCTACACCTTC.

The chain couples TRBV25-1 to TRBJ2-7, with 8 bases aligning to TRBD1. CDR3 length: 16 amino acids. V was pared by 5 bases and J by 7 bases, with 16 bases of the junction left unmatched. Germline-derived CDR1 and CDR2 are MGHDK and SYGVNS. CDR3 nucleotide sequence: TGTGCCAGCAGTTCTGGACAGGGTAAGGGAGTGGGGGAGCAGTACTTC. It codes for CASSSGQGKGVGEQYF.

This clone was found once. The rearrangement joins TRBV10-3 to TRBJ2-5; TRBD2 might be the D (6 bases). CDR3 length equals 15 residues. V was trimmed by 0 bases and J by 4 bases, leaving 12 bases between them. Germline CDR1 ENHRY, CDR2 SYGVKD. In DNA form, the CDR3 reads TGTGCCATCAGTGAGTCGGGGGGATCGGGAGAGACCCAGTACTTC. It encodes CAISESGGSGETQYF.

CDR3 region: CASSQVGGMGYEQYF. CDR3 DNA: TGTGCCAGCAGCCAGGTTGGGGGTATGGGCTACGAGCAGTACTTC. The chain uses TRBV7-9 and TRBJ2-7; tentatively, D is TRBD1 or TRBD2 (5 bases each). This CDR3 is built from 15 residues. Germline V lookup: CDR1 SEHNR, CDR2 FQNEAQ (reference sequence). The ends were cut back, 5 bases at V and 3 bases at J, with 17 bases in the middle.

This clone has only a few counts. CDR3 sequence (DNA): TGTGCCAGCAGCACCGGGACAGAAGAGACCCAGTACTTC. Its protein is CASSTGTEETQYF. The chain couples TRBV5-4 to TRBJ2-5, with 7 bases matching TRBD1. The V segment lost 4 bases and the J segment 3 bases; nucleotides outside the gene matches: 3. Germline V lookup: CDR1 SGHNT, CDR2 YYREEE (reference sequence). The CDR3 is 13 residues long.

V and J are TRBV4-3 and TRBJ2-7, with unresolved D. This CDR3 has 15 amino acids. The V end lost 0 bases, the J end lost 2 bases, and 11 bases lay between the germline ends. Germline-derived CDR1 and CDR2 are LGHNA and YSLEER. The CDR3 is CASSQETVYTYEQYF. The CDR3 region has the DNA TGCGCCAGCAGCCAAGAAACGGTTTACACCTACGAGCAGTACTTC.

The CDR3 DNA reads TGTGCCAGCAGTGAGGAGGTGGGGCCGAAGGGGCCCCAGCATTTT. Translating gives CASSEEVGPKGPQHF. The V call is TRBV2, the J call TRBJ1-5, with D possibly TRBD1 on 5 matching bases. Trimming took off 3 bases at V and 9 bases at J, with 18 bases between the two ends. The CDR3 totals 15 residues. Germline V gene data show CDR1 as SNHLY and CDR2 as FYNNEI.

In this sample, this clone turned up once. The gene calls are TRBV5-1 and TRBJ1-2; D perhaps matches TRBD1 (6 bases). The V end was cut by 4 bases, the J end by 6 bases, with 19 bases between. Looked up from germline, CDR1 is SGHRS and CDR2 is YFSETQ. This CDR3 region has 15 residues. The CDR3, as DNA: TGCGCCAGCAGCGTGGACAGCCCACCGGGAAATGGCTACACCTTC. Translation gives CASSVDSPPGNGYTF. The full variable domain, completed using reference TRBV5-1 and TRBJ1-2, is KAGVTQTPRYLIKTRGQQVTLSCSPISGHRSVSWYQQTPGQGLQFLFEYFSETQRNKGNFPGRFSGRQFSNSRSEMNVSTLELGDSALYLCASSVDSPPGNGYTFGSGTRLTVV.

The chain recombines TRBV4-2 with TRBJ2-1; 13 nucleotides line up with TRBD2. V shed 0 bases, J shed 4 bases, and the junction held 9 bases outside the gene matches. CDR3 length: 19 residues. Germline V gene lookup returns CDR1 LGHNA and CDR2 YNFKEQ. The CDR3 nucleotides are TGTGCCAGCAGCCAAGAAGGACTAGCGGGAGTTCAAGGGTACAATGAGCAGTTCTTC. It translates to CASSQEGLAGVQGYNEQFF.

The CDR3 reads CASEEGYEQYF. Written as DNA, the CDR3 is TGTGCCAGCGAGGAGGGGTACGAGCAGTACTTC. The rearrangement uses TRBV7-2 and TRBJ2-5; a weak D match, TRBD2 (6 bases). The J call may be incorrect, as the DNA end agrees better with TRBJ2-7. Germline V CDR1 and CDR2: SGHTA, FQGNSA. The CDR3 is 11 amino acids.

This chain links TRBV29-1 with TRBJ2-4, with D tentatively TRBD1 or TRBD2 (6 bases each). This CDR3 contains 13 residues. V lost 4 bases, J lost 3 bases, and 10 bases lay in between. CDR1 and CDR2 (germline): SQVTM, ANQGSEA. The CDR3 coding sequence is TGCAGCGTTGCGGGGGCTGGCAAAAACATTCAGTACTTC. Its protein is CSVAGAGKNIQYF. The variable domain in full, completed from reference TRBV29-1 and TRBJ2-4, reads SAVISQKPSRDICQRGTSLTIQCQVDSQVTMMFWYRQQPGQSLTLIATANQGSEATYESGFVIDKFPISRPNLTFSTLTVSNMSPEDSSIYLCSVAGAGKNIQYFGAGTRLSVL.

The CDR3 nucleotides read TGTGCCAGCAATACAGGGGTCCACGAGCAGTACTTC. It specifies CASNTGVHEQYF. The chain is built from TRBV6-1 and TRBJ2-7; TRBD1 aligns across 7 bases. This CDR3 has 12 amino acids. V shed 7 bases and J 5 bases; nucleotides not matched to a gene: 5. From germline, CDR1 is MNHNS and CDR2 SASEGT.

This clone has just a few counts. The J gene is TRBJ1-3, the V gene TRBV29-1; D call uncertain. From germline, CDR1 is SQVTM and CDR2 ANQGSEA. V lost 4 bases and J lost 1, with 8 bases in between. The CDR3 is made up of 13 amino acids. The DNA for the CDR3 is TGCAGCGTTGTTAAGGGATCTGGAAACACCATATATTTT. Translated, it gives CSVVKGSGNTIYF.

V is TRBV7-9 and J is TRBJ1-5; a possible D gene is TRBD1 (6 bases). The CDR3 length is 14 residues. Germline V gives CDR1 SEHNR, CDR2 FQNEAQ (reference sequence). V dropped 10 bases and J dropped 2 bases, with 15 bases sitting between them. The CDR3 DNA reads TGTGCCATCCCCGGGACATTAGGCAATCAGCCCCAGCATTTT. This gives the protein CAIPGTLGNQPQHF.